This TCR beta chain stems from a study of CD8 T cells in ankylosing spondylitis. This CDR3 spans 16 amino acids. CDR1 is SGHAT and CDR2 is FQNNGV in the germline V gene. Trimming shortened V by 1 base and J by 1 base, and 11 bases separated the two germline ends. TCRdb re-called the 5' RACE reads with MiXCR, one entry per CDR3 protein. The sample carries around 280,000 distinct CDR3 sequences, 20% recorded once. This clonotype was observed many times. This chain uses TRBV11-2 with TRBJ1-5; tentative D call: TRBD1 (6 bases). The receptor was derived from a male donor with ankylosing spondylitis or in good health (not recorded which). Sequenced sample: blood, either unsorted or a sorted T cell fraction (not recorded which). This CDR3 reads CASSLGRGLSNQPQHF. CDR3 nucleotide sequence: TGTGCCAGCAGCTTAGGGCGGGGGCTGAGCAATCAGCCCCAGCATTTT.